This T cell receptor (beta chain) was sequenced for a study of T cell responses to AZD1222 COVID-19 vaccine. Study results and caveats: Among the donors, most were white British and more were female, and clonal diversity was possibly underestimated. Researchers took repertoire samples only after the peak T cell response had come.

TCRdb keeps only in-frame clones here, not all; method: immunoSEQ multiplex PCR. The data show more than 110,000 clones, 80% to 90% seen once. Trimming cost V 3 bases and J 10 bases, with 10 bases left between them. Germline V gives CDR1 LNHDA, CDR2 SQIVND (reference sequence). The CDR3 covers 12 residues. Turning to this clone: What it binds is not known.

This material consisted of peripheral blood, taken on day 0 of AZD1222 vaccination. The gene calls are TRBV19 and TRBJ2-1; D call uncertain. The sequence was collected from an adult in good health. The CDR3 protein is CASSIRSTEQFF. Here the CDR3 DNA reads TGTGCCAGTAGTATCAGGTCCACCGAGCAGTTCTTC.